This TCR beta chain originates from a study of cytomegalovirus exposure and HLA in healthy donors (TCRdb year 2017). Regarding the complete study: In an earlier analysis of several hundred of the donors, 250 to 350 Gb of sequence data and 100 million or so unique TCR beta sequences from about 180 million T cells were reported. Among the approximately 430 genotyped donors, more than 70% belonged to the genetic ancestry cluster associated with self-reported Caucasian donors. A later analysis re-analyzed previously published TCR beta repertoires from 550 to 700 donors and added high-resolution HLA genotyping to study TCR occurrence patterns. To decide whether each TCR beta V gene segment behaved as functional or pseudogenic, an earlier analysis of some 570 of the donors relied on high-throughput TCR beta sequencing. Approximately 310 gigabases of sequencing data and 80 million or so unique TCR sequences were included in an early release covering about 620 HLA-typed donors. The study aimed to test whether signatures of past pathogen exposure could be identified by cataloging public T cell receptors. HLA typing included class I and class II loci at four-digit resolution. Along with the approximately 650-subject first cohort, a separate validation cohort of about 110 different subjects was used. In the later analysis, no new phenotypic data were used to find candidate immune exposures; instead, reliance was placed on TCR beta sequences and their occurrence across donors. The T cell repertoires of some 700 subjects were profiled by immunosequencing and related to cytomegalovirus serostatus. Donor age, sex, ethnicity and CMV serostatus were collected together with the repertoire data. Typing coverage differed by locus: A, B, C, DRB1 and DQB1 were typed in roughly 620-640 donors, DQA1 in 500 to 550, DPA1 in approximately 600, and DPB1 in about 450. Genome-wide SNP genotypes for about 55% of the 666 donors were used in a later genetic analysis, which treated that subset as a discovery cohort. All discovery cohort repertoires had been generated using a single sequencing platform. Because of strong linkage in the cohort, roughly five DR-DQ haplotypes were treated as single units for association and clustering. Across some 400 genotyped donors of the cohort, an average of approximately 200,000 unique TCR beta nucleotide sequences per donor were sequenced, and roughly a sixth of those sequences were non-productive. The study combined high-throughput TCR immunosequencing, statistical association of individual TCRs with disease status, and machine learning to predict cytomegalovirus infection status.

The CDR3 sequence holds 13 residues, the cysteine and phenylalanine included. Just the 39-base CDR3 DNA is kept, in frame starting at base 1. Per the germline V gene (reference sequence), GTSNPN is the CDR1 and SVGIG is the CDR2. Relative to germline, V is missing 8 bases and J is missing 8 bases, with 9 bases of the junction outside any gene match. This clone was detected only a few times. The target of this receptor is not known. Qualities for individual bases were not recorded, and no much larger clone is one base off. In total, roughly 710 healthy bone marrow donors made up the cohort. At the time of sampling, every cohort member was nominally healthy, though immune exposures that went unrecorded were likely present. The donor was CMV seronegative and belonged to the group of 352 seronegative cohort members. Every donor gave a peripheral blood sample, and the peripheral blood mononuclear cells from that sample were used for TCR beta sequencing. Genomic DNA was extracted from the blood cell samples with the Qiagen DNeasy Blood Extraction Kit.

Beyond this particular receptor, the publication reports: When HLA alleles, especially DR and DQ, strongly co-occurred, TCR associations were difficult to assign to individual alleles. Correlated functional status among segregating V segments might reflect linkage disequilibrium, but an unknown experimental factor could not be ruled out. A group of highly shared sequence variants was considered likely to be a technical artifact of the sequencing pipeline. According to a later analysis, most CMV-associated TCR beta chains appeared to be HLA-restricted, and the HLA associations seemed to be driven largely by CMV exposure. An earlier analysis of approximately 570 of the donors showed that most TCR beta V segments appeared in productive rearrangements either about 87% or about 30% of the time, which broadly matched IMGT annotations. In vitro tests confirmed that a few of the cytomegalovirus-associated TCR beta chains recognize cytomegalovirus antigens. A later analysis associated some 17,000 TCR beta sequences with specific HLA alleles at a false discovery rate of 0.05. According to a later analysis, TCR association rates differed among HLA loci, with DRB1 alleles showing the most associated TCRs and HLA-C alleles showing the fewest. This cohort had only TCR beta chains sequenced, and the lack of alpha or paired-chain data limited which features could be detected. The earlier analysis of about 600 of the donors excluded 15 to 20 rarely observed V segments, including chromosome 9 orphons, because counts were too low. A further reported finding was that TCR beta sequences accurately predicted the HLA-A and HLA-B alleles for most subjects in the first cohort. Because the 87-base-pair reads could not distinguish some IMGT-functional V segments, including TRBV6-2 and TRBV6-3, those segments were excluded. Because HLA typing was missing for some donors at each locus, association tests included only the typed subset. V-gene and J-gene trimming of TCR beta chains was associated with a missense DCLRE1C variant in a later genetic analysis, and the association was replicated in an independent cohort. Compared with equally common non-associated chains, HLA-associated TCR beta chains in a later analysis were more clonally expanded and had lower generation probabilities. The study listed approximately 150 TCR beta chains as associated with cytomegalovirus. Most TCR sequences were observed very rarely across donors, whereas some public TCRs were present in many individuals. Cytomegalovirus status was reported to be diagnosed by the classifier with high specificity and sensitivity in both the original and validation cohorts. In a later genetic analysis, fewer N-insertions in productive TCRs were reported among donors in an Asian-associated ancestry cluster than the roughly 670-donor mean. The authors suggested that the approach could potentially be extended to other disease states and immunological phenotypes. Sequencing depth was assumed to be roughly uniform across donors in the presence/absence analyses, though that assumption may not hold. The only immune exposure information available for the cohort was CMV serostatus. Several of the top co-occurrence clusters appeared to be linked to parvovirus B19, influenza, CMV and Epstein-Barr virus, according to a later analysis.

Libraries were prepared through the immunoSEQ multiplex PCR assay. For the multiplex PCR, a mixture combining 60 forward primers for TCR Vbeta segments and 13 reverse primers for TCR Jbeta segments was used. The CDR3 region of rearranged TCR beta genes was amplified from genomic DNA with a multiplex PCR assay. The amplified TCR beta libraries were sequenced on the Illumina HiSeq System as 87-base-pair reads. In the source study's methods: In a later analysis, some 80 million unique TCR beta chains were counted across the roughly 700 repertoires, and roughly 11 million of these chains were shared by at least two donors. To remove PCR and sequencing errors, raw reads were error-corrected and collapsed into unique sequences using a nearest-neighbor algorithm that merged closely related sequences. V, D and J gene segments were assigned by aligning CDR3 sequences to IMGT reference sequences. Each retained sequence needed at least a six-nucleotide match to both a V gene segment and a J gene segment. Rearrangements were called productive when the CDR3 lacked stop codons and stayed in frame with V and J; all others were non-productive. Following IMGT convention, CDR3 was defined as the stretch from the second conserved V-encoded cysteine up to the conserved J-encoded phenylalanine. The earlier analysis of a few hundred of the donors excluded sequences that lacked an unambiguous match to a single V gene segment. An earlier analysis of several hundred of the donors called V segments functional above 56.7% productive rearrangements and segregating when the between-donor standard deviation exceeded 5%. A statistical classification framework was built for diagnosing cytomegalovirus status from the catalog of TCR beta chain sequences. A later analysis assigned V and J genes by comparing TCR nucleotide sequences with IMGT/GENE-DB human TR gene sequences. A later analysis assigned CDR3 sequences and most-parsimonious VDJ recombination scenarios with the TCRdist pipeline. A later analysis defined each TCR beta chain by its CDR3 amino acid sequence plus V-gene family, and excluded reads lacking a unique V-gene family. As a way to deal with suspected cross-contamination and a sequencing artifact, a later analysis dropped 450 to 600 nucleotide sequences that were highly shared and had low generation probability. A later analysis calculated a clonal expansion index for each public chain from normalized within-repertoire ranks of inferred template counts. Generation probabilities in a later analysis came from a VDJ recombination model fitted to out-of-frame rearrangements, and those results were checked against IGoR. In a later analysis, hypergeometric tests were used to score TCR-TCR, TCR-HLA and TCR-CMV co-occurrence, with a repertoire-size bias correction applied to TCR pairs. A later analysis estimated false discovery rates by permuting HLA or CMV assignments 20 times. In a later analysis, co-occurring TCRs were grouped with DBSCAN, and TCRdist sequence similarity was added when clustering was performed within HLA-allele-positive subsets. Repertoires with fewer than 30,000 or more than 120,000 public chains were left out of co-occurrence clustering, as were five repertoires with anomalous nucleotide sharing. Entries here come from immuneACCESS through TCRdb and include only in-frame sequences with V and J called. Some clones fail to appear in such tables; in the studies checked, an unresolved V gene covers under half of the shortfall, and the cause of the remainder is unknown. V and J calls and clone size are copied from that table; D and trimming were computed from the DNA. The sample has over 130,000 clones on record, 70% to 75% of them singletons. 1.5% to 2% of the sample is taken by the ten largest.

The sequenced material came from PBMCs. This clonotype was sampled from a woman between 25 and 40 years old in good health and CMV-seronegative. The chain employs TRBV30 and TRBJ2-1, with 10 bases matching TRBD2. The CDR3 is CAGQKRGGHEQFF. The DNA sequence follows: TGTGCCGGCCAGAAGCGGGGGGGGCATGAGCAGTTCTTC.